This entry lists 27 T cell receptor beta chains sequenced from one sample in a study of CD8 T cells in ankylosing spondylitis. General study findings and limits: There was a TCR beta motif, made of eight highly homologous variants, that appeared characteristic of ankylosing spondylitis blood.

TCRdb called the 5' RACE reads again in MiXCR, with one record for every CDR3 protein. The data hold 750,000 to 850,000 distinct CDR3 sequences, with about an eighth observed a single time. Their antigens remain unidentified. Sequenced input: blood, either unsorted or a sorted T cell fraction (not recorded which). The receptors originated from a male donor with ankylosing spondylitis.

This clonotype turned up a few times. The rearrangement links TRBV18 to TRBJ1-5; D uncertain. The CDR3 runs to 14 residues. Trimming took 2 bases from V and 8 from J, leaving 13 bases between them. From germline, CDR1 is KGHSH and CDR2 LQKENI. The CDR3 DNA is TGTGCCAGCTCACCAGGGTCTAGTGTGAAGCCCCAGCATTTT. Protein product: CASSPGSSVKPQHF.

This clonotype occurred a few times. The chain has TRBV5-1 and TRBJ1-1, with unresolved D. Deletions cut 4 bases from V and 3 bases from J, with 10 bases between. Germline V gene data show CDR1 as SGHRS and CDR2 as YFSETQ. This CDR3 is built from 13 residues. The CDR3 DNA sequence: TGCGCCAGCAGCGGCCATTGGGACACTGAAGCTTTCTTT. Protein sequence: CASSGHWDTEAFF.

The V gene is TRBV5-1, the J gene TRBJ1-1; D not certain. The CDR3 consists of 14 residues. Germline CDR1 reads SGHRS; CDR2 reads YFSETQ. Trimming took 0 bases from V and 3 from J, leaving 9 bases between them. CDR3 DNA sequence: TGCGCCAGCAGCTTGGGTGACTGGGACACTGAAGCTTTCTTT. Translation gives CASSLGDWDTEAFF.

J is TRBJ1-5 and V is TRBV5-5; D not certain. This CDR3 is built from 15 residues. The germline V and J ends were trimmed by 1 base and 3 bases, with 11 bases remaining between them. CDR1 is SGHKS, CDR2 YYEKEE, per germline (reference sequence). CDR3 residues: CASSLFLGNNQPQHF. The CDR3 region has the DNA TGTGCCAGCAGCTTGTTTCTCGGCAACAATCAGCCCCAGCATTTT.

The V call is TRBV6-1, the J call TRBJ1-1; D is perhaps TRBD1 (5 bases). The CDR3 is 13 residues long. V dropped 5 bases and J dropped 3 bases, with 10 bases sitting between them. Germline lookup yields CDR1 MNHNS and CDR2 SASEGT. CDR3 coding DNA: TGTGCCAGCAGTAAGAGGGGCTACACTGAAGCTTTCTTT. Translating it yields CASSKRGYTEAFF.

This clonotype was seen repeatedly, ten times or more. The V call is TRBV10-3, the J call TRBJ1-5, with D possibly TRBD1 on 6 matching bases. Deletions cut 5 bases from V and 3 bases from J, with 14 bases between. This CDR3 contains 15 residues. Per the germline V gene, CDR1 is ENHRY and CDR2 is SYGVKD. CDR3 nucleotides: TGTGCCATCAGTTCGCGGGAGGGGGTCAATCAGCCCCAGCATTTT. Protein sequence: CAISSREGVNQPQHF.

The chain recombines TRBV5-1 with TRBJ1-3; 8 nucleotides agree with TRBD1. This CDR3 spans 15 amino acids. Trimming took 3 bases from V and 1 from J; bases not matched to a gene: 3. Germline values: CDR1 SGHRS, CDR2 YFSETQ. The CDR3 protein is CASSSQGASGNTIYF. Here the CDR3 DNA reads TGCGCCAGCAGCTCTCAGGGGGCATCTGGAAACACCATATATTTT.

The V gene is TRBV7-9, the J gene TRBJ2-7, with 9 bases identical to TRBD2. The CDR3 is 16 amino acids. V dropped 1 base and J dropped 6; count of bases not matched to a gene: 10. Germline loops: CDR1 SEHNR, CDR2 FQNEAQ (reference sequence). CDR3 DNA: TGTGCCAGCAGCTTAGATGATTACGGCGGGAGGGGCGAGCAGTACTTC. This encodes CASSLDDYGGRGEQYF. Filled out from reference TRBV7-9 and TRBJ2-7, the complete variable domain reads DTGVSQNPRHKITKRGQNVTFRCDPISEHNRLYWYRQTLGQGPEFLTYFQNEAQLEKSRLLSDRFSAERPKGSFSTLEIQRTEQGDSAMYLCASSLDDYGGRGEQYFGPGTRLTVT.

This clonotype was picked up a small number of times. The chain recombines TRBV12-3 or TRBV12-4 with TRBJ2-3; D may be TRBD2 (6 bases). V lost 4 bases and J 5 bases, leaving 13 bases between the germline ends. The CDR3 runs to 14 residues. The CDR3, as DNA: TGTGCCAGCAGTTATCGGGACTCTCAAGATACGCAGTATTTT. This gives the protein CASSYRDSQDTQYF.

This clonotype was counted ten times or more. The V gene is TRBV4-2, the J gene TRBJ2-1, with 7 bases fitting TRBD2. Germline V lookup: CDR1 LGHNA, CDR2 YNFKEQ. The junction had 14 bases not matched to a gene; V was cut back by 2 bases and J by 10 bases. CDR3 length: 16 amino acids. CDR3 in amino acids: CASSQWTGTTYEEQFF. The DNA for the CDR3 is TGTGCCAGCAGCCAATGGACCGGGACTACTTACGAAGAGCAGTTCTTC.

The rearrangement uses TRBV28 and TRBJ2-1, with a possible D match to TRBD1 (6 bases). V was clipped by 3 bases and J by 2 bases, with 14 bases between them. Germline V gene lookup returns CDR1 MDHEN and CDR2 SYDVKM. The length of the CDR3 is 16 residues. The CDR3 protein is CASSLVGQGTYNEQFF. CDR3 DNA: TGTGCCAGCAGTTTGGTCGGGCAGGGGACCTACAATGAGCAGTTCTTC.

The CDR3 coding sequence is TGCGCCAGCAGCTTGGGCAGGGGATTTGAAGCTTTCTTT. This sequence encodes CASSLGRGFEAFF. J is TRBJ1-1 and V is TRBV5-1; TRBD1 is a possible D gene (6 bases). V was trimmed by 0 bases and J by 7 bases, leaving 10 bases between them. This CDR3 comprises 13 residues. Germline loops: CDR1 SGHRS, CDR2 YFSETQ.

This clonotype has only a few counts. CDR3 loop: CASSSGTIHNEQFF. The DNA for the CDR3 is TGTGCCAGCAGTTCCGGGACTATCCACAATGAGCAGTTCTTC. The chain employs TRBV7-2 and TRBJ2-1, with 7 bases matching TRBD2. CDR3 size: 14 residues. With 6 bases clipped from V and 5 bases from J, the junction kept 7 bases outside the gene matches. Germline V gene sequence: CDR1 SGHTA, CDR2 FQGNSA.

This clonotype was counted only a few times. The CDR3 reads CASSLAAGTSEKLFF. The CDR3 DNA is TGTGCCAGCAGCTTAGCCGCAGGGACAAGTGAAAAACTGTTTTTT. This sequence joins TRBV7-2 and TRBJ1-4; D is possibly TRBD1 (6 bases). Looked up from germline, CDR1 is SGHTA and CDR2 is FQGNSA. The CDR3 spans 15 residues. Trimming cost V 0 bases and J 7 bases, with 12 bases left between them.

This chain connects TRBV20-1 to TRBJ2-1; possible D gene TRBD2, 6 bases. CDR3 length: 17 amino acids. V lost 2 bases, J lost 2 bases, and 19 bases lay in between. Looked up from germline, CDR1 is DFQATT and CDR2 is SNEGSKA (reference sequence). CDR3 sequence (DNA): TGCAGTGCTAGACCTCCCCTAGGTAGCGGAACCTACAATGAGCAGTTCTTC. Its protein product is CSARPPLGSGTYNEQFF.

The chain carries TRBV23-1 and TRBJ2-3, with TRBD2 as a possible D gene (5 bases). TRBV23-1 falls under the ORF class, with uncertain function. V lost 2 bases, J lost 2 bases, and 11 bases lay in between. This CDR3 has 15 residues. CDR3 residues: CASSQRLSITDTQYF. The CDR3 region has the DNA TGCGCCAGCAGTCAAAGACTATCTATCACAGATACGCAGTATTTT.

The chain uses TRBV7-2 and TRBJ2-7, with TRBD2 matching 7 bases. The CDR3 has 16 amino acids. Germline V gene sequence: CDR1 SGHTA, CDR2 FQGNSA. V gave up 1 base and J gave up 2 bases; unmatched junction bases: 8. The CDR3 nucleotides are TGTGCCAGCAGCTTAGTTCCTAGCGGTTACCCCTACGAGCAGTACTTC. Translation gives CASSLVPSGYPYEQYF.

The table lists this clonotype with a few counts. The chain uses TRBV5-1 and TRBJ2-2; D not certain. The CDR3 extends over 15 amino acids. Trimming removed 1 base from V and 0 bases from J, with 7 bases in between. The germline CDR1 and CDR2 sequences are SGHRS and YFSETQ. As DNA, the CDR3 is TGCGCCAGCAGCTTGTTGCCGTCGAACACCGGGGAGCTGTTTTTT. Translating it yields CASSLLPSNTGELFF.

The sample holds a few counts of this clonotype. The rearrangement links TRBV7-3 to TRBJ2-7; the D is unclear. The CDR3 is 13 amino acids. The V gene's germline CDR1 is SGHTA and CDR2 FQGTGA. V was shortened by 5 bases and J by 3 bases, with 11 bases between the two germline ends. As DNA, the CDR3 is TGTGCCAGCAGCCCAACTTGGGACTACGAGCAGTACTTC. Translating it yields CASSPTWDYEQYF.

This clonotype was found a few times. The chain joins TRBV14 to TRBJ2-7, with 9 positions matching TRBD2. Per germline, CDR1 SGHDN and CDR2 FVKESK. The CDR3 is made up of 15 amino acids. J lost 3 bases, V lost 4 bases, and 7 bases had no gene match. The CDR3 loop reads CASSPYSGSIYEQYF. The DNA of the CDR3 is TGTGCCAGCAGCCCTTATAGCGGGAGTATCTACGAGCAGTACTTC.

In this sample, this clonotype turned up a few times. V gene TRBV15 combines with J gene TRBJ2-2; D uncertain. Germline V gene data show CDR1 as LNHNV and CDR2 as YYDKDF (reference sequence). The CDR3 is 16 residues long. V lost 2 bases and J 2 bases, leaving 12 bases between the germline ends. The CDR3 bases are TGTGCCACCAGCAGAAATCGTGTCTATAACACCGGGGAGCTGTTTTTT. Amino acid sequence: CATSRNRVYNTGELFF.

This clonotype was seen a handful of times. V gene TRBV5-1 combines with J gene TRBJ1-4; 9 bases match TRBD1. Trimming took 3 bases from V and 0 from J; bases not matched to a gene: 3. The V gene's germline CDR1 is SGHRS and CDR2 YFSETQ. The CDR3 sequence is 16 residues long. The CDR3 nucleotides read TGCGCCAGCAGCTGGACAGGGGATGCAACTAATGAAAAACTGTTTTTT. Its protein product is CASSWTGDATNEKLFF.

The chain couples TRBV19 to TRBJ2-7; 8 nucleotides line up with TRBD1. Germline values: CDR1 LNHDA, CDR2 SQIVND (reference sequence). This CDR3 contains 15 residues. Unmatched junction bases numbered 10, after V lost 7 bases and J lost 2 bases. The CDR3: CASTAGTGTTYEQYF. The CDR3 region has the DNA TGTGCCAGTACCGCCGGGACAGGTACTACCTACGAGCAGTACTTC.

The chain uses TRBV20-1 and TRBJ2-5; D remains ambiguous. The CDR3 length is 11 residues. Germline V gene data show CDR1 as DFQATT and CDR2 as SNEGSKA (reference sequence). Trimming took 1 base from V and 5 from J, leaving 5 bases between them. CDR3 in DNA: TGCAGTGCTAGAGCACTGGAGACCCAGTACTTC. It yields the protein CSARALETQYF.

The CDR3 spells CATLRGSLETQYF. The CDR3, as DNA: TGTGCCACCCTCCGGGGCAGCCTAGAGACCCAGTACTTC. The chain couples TRBV6-2 or TRBV6-3 to TRBJ2-5; D is tentatively TRBD1 or TRBD2 (5 bases each). The germline V gene encodes CDR1 MNHEY and CDR2 SVGEGT. V lost 10 bases to trimming and J lost 4 bases, with 16 bases between them. CDR3 size: 13 residues.

This clonotype was seen only a few times. The J gene is TRBJ2-1, the V gene TRBV9; 11 bases map to TRBD2. Trimming took 0 bases from V and 8 from J; bases not matched to a gene: 4. The CDR3 is 15 amino acids. The germline gives CDR1 SGDLS, CDR2 YYNGEE. Here the CDR3 reads CASSVASGGSYEQFF. The CDR3 nucleotides are TGTGCCAGCAGCGTAGCTAGCGGGGGGAGTTATGAGCAGTTCTTC.

The sample holds a few counts of this clonotype. This CDR3 is CASSLDGGGEAFF. The CDR3 coding sequence is TGTGCCAGCAGCTTGGATGGAGGGGGGGAGGCTTTCTTT. The V and J genes are TRBV9 and TRBJ1-1; tentative D call: TRBD1 (6 bases). The CDR3 length is 13 residues. The V gene's germline CDR1 is SGDLS and CDR2 YYNGEE. V lost 4 bases to trimming and J lost 11 bases, with 18 bases between them.